The table lists the clone carrying this T cell receptor (beta chain) with a few counts. Its antigen is unidentified. There are 16 residues in the CDR3. V shed 3 bases, J shed 5 bases, and the junction held 13 bases outside the gene matches. The germline gives CDR1 GTSNPN, CDR2 SVGIG (reference sequence). This sample was taken from a study of beta chain features in type 1 diabetes. Study-level results: Among all four CD4+ subsets, Type 1 diabetes patients had TCRB CDR3s that were moderately but significantly shorter.

Every bit of the isolated RNA underwent reverse transcription, so sequencing read expressed TCRB transcripts. Some clones are missing from TCRdb's copy, which holds only in-frame ones; the method was immunoSEQ multiplex PCR. The sample carries 350,000 to 400,000 clones, around 12% recorded once. The TCR originated in a woman between 18 and 29 years old with type 1 diabetes. J is TRBJ1-2 and V is TRBV30; 9 bases agree with TRBD1. Sequencing was performed on naive CD4+ T cells from blood. The CDR3: CAWSDRGVRLSYGYTF. In DNA form, the CDR3 reads TGTGCCTGGAGCGACAGGGGGGTGAGACTTTCTTATGGCTACACCTTC.